A single sample is the source of the 18 T cell receptor beta chains below, sequenced in a study of blood T cell repertoires in COVID-19. The data were produced by immunoSEQ multiplex PCR, yet TCRdb's version contains in-frame clones alone and is incomplete. This repertoire shows over 70,000 clones, approximately 89% found once; its top ten account for about 2.5%. Source material: peripheral blood. The origin of the receptors is a human donor with active COVID-19. The donor label of this sample is uncertain.

The chain carries TRBV11-1 and TRBJ1-1, with D hard to call. The CDR3 is 14 residues long. Looked up from germline, CDR1 is SGHAT and CDR2 is FQDESV (reference sequence). V was cut by 5 bases and J by 1 base, with 11 bases left in between. The chain's CDR3 is CASSSFGRNTEAFF. CDR3 in DNA: TGTGCCAGCAGCAGTTTCGGGAGGAACACTGAAGCTTTCTTT.

The V and J genes are TRBV6-1 and TRBJ1-2; possibly TRBD1 for D (6 bases). This CDR3 contains 16 residues. Germline V lookup: CDR1 MNHNS, CDR2 SASEGT. V lost 1 base to trimming and J lost 0 bases, with 12 bases between them. The CDR3: CASSEGWTATNYGYTF. The CDR3, as DNA: TGTGCCAGCAGTGAAGGGTGGACAGCTACTAACTATGGCTACACCTTC.

The chain couples TRBV19 to TRBJ2-7; tentatively, D is TRBD1 (5 bases). The CDR3 spans 13 residues. Trimming removed 4 bases from V and 3 bases from J, with 10 bases in between. Germline V gene data show CDR1 as LNHDA and CDR2 as SQIVND (reference sequence). In DNA, the CDR3 is TGTGCCAGTAGTACTCCAGGGTTCTACGAGCAGTACTTC. Translated, it gives CASSTPGFYEQYF.

V usage is TRBV7-2 and J usage is TRBJ2-3; 10 bases fit TRBD2. The CDR3 runs to 15 residues. Trimming cost V 4 bases and J 4 bases; bases outside gene matches: 5. Germline loops: CDR1 SGHTA, CDR2 FQGNSA. CDR3 in DNA: TGTGCCAGCAGCTCCTCCGGACTAGCGGCAGATACGCAGTATTTT. Translated, it gives CASSSSGLAADTQYF.

This chain uses TRBV6-1 with TRBJ1-2; D remains ambiguous. V gave up 1 base and J gave up 2 bases, with 8 bases separating them. Germline V gene lookup returns CDR1 MNHNS and CDR2 SASEGT. The CDR3 runs to 14 residues. The CDR3 is CASSEGYRNYGYTF. CDR3 in DNA: TGTGCCAGCAGTGAAGGTTACAGAAACTATGGCTACACCTTC.

The V gene is TRBV7-6, the J gene TRBJ1-5; D is ambiguous. V dropped 2 bases and J dropped 0 bases, with 11 bases sitting between them. This CDR3 comprises 16 residues. Germline CDR1 is SGHVS and CDR2 is FNYEAQ. CDR3 residues: CASSLSALFSNQPQHF. The CDR3 DNA sequence: TGTGCCAGCAGCTTAAGTGCCCTATTTAGCAATCAGCCCCAGCATTTT.

This chain joins TRBV6-5 and TRBJ2-1, with D maybe TRBD2 (5 bases). Germline V lookup: CDR1 MNHEY, CDR2 SVGAGI. V shed 1 base and J shed 11 bases, with 6 bases lying between them. This CDR3 comprises 11 residues. Here the CDR3 reads CASSYYGKQFF. The CDR3 bases are TGTGCCAGCAGTTACTACGGGAAGCAGTTCTTC.

This sequence joins TRBV5-6 and TRBJ2-7, with TRBD1 matching 8 bases. The CDR3 runs to 15 residues. V was clipped by 3 bases and J by 0 bases; unmatched bases: 5. Looked up from germline, CDR1 is SGHDT and CDR2 is YYEEEE. CDR3 sequence (DNA): TGTGCCAGCAGCTCTGACAGGGGCAGCTCCTACGAGCAGTACTTC. Its protein product is CASSSDRGSSYEQYF.

The genes are TRBV7-9 and TRBJ1-6, with 8 bases identical to TRBD1. CDR1 is SEHNR and CDR2 is FQNEAQ in the germline V gene (reference sequence). The V segment lost 3 bases and the J segment 9 bases; nucleotides outside the gene matches: 4. This CDR3 has 14 amino acids. The CDR3 here is CASSFGQGSSPLHF. DNA for the CDR3: TGTGCCAGCAGCTTTGGACAGGGAAGTTCACCCCTCCACTTT.

The chain joins TRBV4-2 to TRBJ2-3; possible D gene TRBD2, 6 bases. The CDR3 length is 14 residues. Germline values: CDR1 LGHNA, CDR2 YNFKEQ. V dropped 0 bases and J dropped 6 bases, with 10 bases sitting between them. For the CDR3, the DNA is TGTGCCAGCAGCCAAGACCTAGCGAGGGATACGCAGTATTTT. Translated, it gives CASSQDLARDTQYF.

The V call is TRBV18, the J call TRBJ1-1; D may be TRBD1 (6 bases). Germline CDR1 KGHSH, CDR2 LQKENI. The V gene lost 2 bases and the J gene lost 3 bases, with 13 bases spanning the gap. CDR3 size: 15 residues. DNA for the CDR3: TGTGCCAGCTCACCAGGATTTCCAGGGGACACTGAAGCTTTCTTT. Protein sequence: CASSPGFPGDTEAFF.

CDR3 in amino acids: CASSRRGRGDYEQYF. The CDR3 bases are TGTGCCAGCAGTCGGCGGGGACGGGGTGATTACGAGCAGTACTTC. The V gene is TRBV5-4, the J gene TRBJ2-7, with a weak D call TRBD2 (6 bases). This CDR3 has 15 amino acids. V lost 5 bases, J lost 4 bases, and 19 bases lay in between. CDR1 is SGHNT, CDR2 YYREEE, per germline (reference sequence).

Turning to this clone: The same CDR3 also results from other DNA sequences found in this sample. The rearrangement joins TRBV5-1 to TRBJ2-3; TRBD1 matches at 7 bases. Germline V gene sequence: CDR1 SGHRS, CDR2 YFSETQ. This CDR3 is built from 14 residues. Trimming removed 0 bases from V and 6 bases from J; junction bases left unmatched: 4. The chain's CDR3 is CASSLGQGPDTQYF. The DNA of the CDR3 is TGCGCCAGCAGCTTGGGACAGGGTCCCGATACGCAGTATTTT.

This sequence joins TRBV7-2 and TRBJ1-3, with 11 bases that match TRBD1. The germline gives CDR1 SGHTA, CDR2 FQGNSA. V lost 4 bases, J lost 4 bases, and 9 bases stayed unmatched. The CDR3 contains 17 residues. The CDR3 is CASSSYFGQGAGNTIYF. The CDR3, as DNA: TGTGCCAGCAGCTCCTATTTTGGACAGGGGGCAGGAAACACCATATATTTT.

CDR3 in amino acids: CASSQGLGEGETQYF. The CDR3 DNA reads as TGCGCCAGCAGCCAAGGACTAGGGGAGGGGGAGACCCAGTACTTC. This sequence joins TRBV4-3 and TRBJ2-5; 7 bases map to TRBD2. The CDR3 loop spans 15 amino acids. Germline V gene sequence: CDR1 LGHNA, CDR2 YSLEER. V shed 1 base, J shed 5 bases, and the junction held 7 bases outside the gene matches.

V is TRBV24-1 and J is TRBJ2-1; TRBD1 agrees at 7 bases. Germline loops: CDR1 KGHDR, CDR2 SFDVKD. The CDR3 contains 16 residues. V dropped 3 bases and J dropped 6; count of bases not matched to a gene: 10. CDR3 protein: CATSDNDRAYGNEQFF. The DNA for the CDR3 is TGTGCCACCAGTGATAATGACAGGGCATACGGCAATGAGCAGTTCTTC.

The gene calls are TRBV7-3 and TRBJ1-1; TRBD1 might be the D (5 bases). Trimming left V 5 bases short and J 5 bases short, with 18 bases between. The CDR3 totals 15 residues. Per the germline V gene, CDR1 is SGHTA and CDR2 is FQGTGA. This chain's CDR3 is CASSPTGDRTTEAFF. The CDR3 nucleotides are TGTGCCAGCAGCCCGACGGGCGACAGAACGACTGAAGCTTTCTTT.

The rearrangement uses TRBV6-1 and TRBJ2-3, with 10 positions matching TRBD2. V shed 1 base and J 7 bases; nucleotides not matched to a gene: 26. The CDR3 is 22 amino acids. Germline V gene lookup returns CDR1 MNHNS and CDR2 SASEGT. DNA of the CDR3: TGTGCCAGCAGTGAAGTCCCAAGGCGGGCAGGGTTTTTAGCGGGGGGTCTGAATACGCAGTATTTT. Translation gives CASSEVPRRAGFLAGGLNTQYF.